The rows below give T cell receptor beta chains drawn from one sample of a study of shared clonotypes between healthy human individuals. Some clones are missing from TCRdb's copy, which holds only in-frame ones; the method was immunoSEQ multiplex PCR. The sample includes some 2,000,000 clones, over 85% of them seen just once. Sequencing was performed on naive CD4+ T cells sorted from blood. The receptor set was obtained from a man between 18 and 35 years old in good health. CDR3s include the opening cysteine and the closing phenylalanine or tryptophan. The D gene is left open where the match is weak. Rows may omit the clone size; those that give it use once, few, many or a size class.

DNA: TGTGCCAGCAGCTCCCGGACATCAAACTATGGCTACACCTTC; CDR3: CASSSRTSNYGYTF; V: TRBV7-9; D: -; size: -; J: TRBJ1-2
DNA: TGTGCCAGCAGAGCTTTCGGTGCTAACTATGGCTACACCTTC; CDR3: CASRAFGANYGYTF; V: TRBV5-4; D: -; size: -; J: TRBJ1-2
DNA: TGTGCCAGCAGCCGGACTCTAGCGGGGGGCCTTAATGAGCAGTTCTTC; CDR3: CASSRTLAGGLNEQFF; V: TRBV4-2; D: TRBD2; size: -; J: TRBJ2-1
DNA: TGTGCCAGCACGGTTGACGAAAAACTGTTTTTT; CDR3: CASTVDEKLFF; V: TRBV6-1; D: -; size: -; J: TRBJ1-4
DNA: TGTGCCAGCAGTGATATGTGGGAGCAGTACTTC; CDR3: CASSDMWEQYF; V: TRBV2; D: -; size: once; J: TRBJ2-7
DNA: TGCGCCAGCAGCACACAGGGGGCCGGGTATGGCTACACCTTC; CDR3: CASSTQGAGYGYTF; V: TRBV4-1; D: TRBD1; size: -; J: TRBJ1-2
DNA: TGTGCCAGCAGCTTCGGACAGGTTGAAGCTTTCTTT; CDR3: CASSFGQVEAFF; V: TRBV2; D: TRBD1; size: -; J: TRBJ1-1
DNA: TGTGCCTGGAGTGTACTACCCGGGGGCGGGCCCGGGGAGCTGTTTTTT; CDR3: CAWSVLPGGGPGELFF; V: TRBV30; D: -; size: -; J: TRBJ2-2
DNA: TGTGCCAGCAGCTTAGAGGGCTTGGGGTACGAAAAACTGTTTTTT; CDR3: CASSLEGLGYEKLFF; V: TRBV6-1; D: -; size: -; J: TRBJ1-4
DNA: TGTGCCAGCAGTTTTCTCGAGAGCGGCTACGAGCAGTACTTC; CDR3: CASSFLESGYEQYF; V: TRBV27; D: -; size: -; J: TRBJ2-7
DNA: TGTGCCAGCAGCATTCAAGACAGGGGAGGCCCCTACGAGCAGTACTTC; CDR3: CASSIQDRGGPYEQYF; V: TRBV7-4; D: TRBD1; size: -; J: TRBJ2-7
DNA: TGTGCCAGCGAGGAGGGCGCCCGGTACGAGCAGTACTTC; CDR3: CASEEGARYEQYF; V: TRBV6-1; D: -; size: -; J: TRBJ2-7
DNA: TGTGCCAGCAGCTTAGGTGGACCGGGAATGAACACTGAAGCTTTCTTT; CDR3: CASSLGGPGMNTEAFF; V: TRBV11-2; D: -; size: -; J: TRBJ1-1
DNA: TGTGCCAGCAGTGAATTTCACACCGGGGAGCTGTTTTTT; CDR3: CASSEFHTGELFF; V: TRBV25-1; D: -; size: -; J: TRBJ2-2
DNA: TGTGCCACGCAGGACGGACAGGGCCCTAATGAGCAGTTCTTC; CDR3: CATQDGQGPNEQFF; V: TRBV10-3; D: TRBD1; size: -; J: TRBJ2-1
DNA: TGTGCCAGCAGTTACGGGCAGGCGTTAAATGAAAAACTGTTTTTT; CDR3: CASSYGQALNEKLFF; V: TRBV6-5; D: -; size: -; J: TRBJ1-4
DNA: TGCGCCAGCAGCTTGGACAAGGAATACGAGCAGTACTTC; CDR3: CASSLDKEYEQYF; V: TRBV5-1; D: -; size: -; J: TRBJ2-7
DNA: TGTGCCTCGTGGTGGCGTCCCATGAACACTGAAGCTTTCTTT; CDR3: CASWWRPMNTEAFF; V: TRBV30; D: -; size: -; J: TRBJ1-1
DNA: TGTGCCAGCAGCTTGACCGAGGCGAACACTGAAGCTTTCTTT; CDR3: CASSLTEANTEAFF; V: TRBV6-5; D: -; size: once; J: TRBJ1-1
DNA: TGTGCCAGCAGCTTAGCTCGGCTAGCGGGCAAAGAGACCCAGTACTTC; CDR3: CASSLARLAGKETQYF; V: TRBV7-2; D: TRBD2; size: -; J: TRBJ2-5
DNA: TGTGCCAGCAGCAGCATGAACACTGAAGCTTTCTTT; CDR3: CASSSMNTEAFF; V: TRBV6-5; D: -; size: -; J: TRBJ1-1
DNA: TGTGCCAGCAGCGTAGGCGTGTACGCGAACACCGGGGAGCTGTTTTTT; CDR3: CASSVGVYANTGELFF; V: TRBV9; D: -; size: -; J: TRBJ2-2
DNA: TGTGCCTGGAGTGAGCGGACTAGTCCCCCCTACGAGCAGTACTTC; CDR3: CAWSERTSPPYEQYF; V: TRBV30; D: TRBD2; size: -; J: TRBJ2-7
DNA: TGTGCCATCAGTGTCGCCCGGACTAGTGACTCGGAGACCCAGTACTTC; CDR3: CAISVARTSDSETQYF; V: TRBV10-3; D: TRBD2; size: -; J: TRBJ2-5
DNA: TGTGCCAGCAGCTTCGACAGAAGAAGCAATCAGCCCCAGCATTTT; CDR3: CASSFDRRSNQPQHF; V: TRBV5-8; D: -; size: -; J: TRBJ1-5
DNA: TGCGCCAGCAGTGAAGAAACAAGAGAGACCCAGTACTTC; CDR3: CASSEETRETQYF; V: TRBV10-2; D: -; size: -; J: TRBJ2-5
DNA: TGTGCCAGCAGCTTGGACAGGGTTGTGTGGGGCTACACCTTC; CDR3: CASSLDRVVWGYTF; V: TRBV5-6; D: -; size: -; J: TRBJ1-2
DNA: TGTGCCAGCAGTTGGGGACTAGCGGGGGGGGCAGATACGCAGTATTTT; CDR3: CASSWGLAGGADTQYF; V: TRBV6-5; D: TRBD2; size: -; J: TRBJ2-3
DNA: TGTGCTAGTGGTTGGGGACAGGGGAAGAACGAGCAGTACTTC; CDR3: CASGWGQGKNEQYF; V: TRBV12-5; D: TRBD1; size: -; J: TRBJ2-7
DNA: TGTGCCAGCAGCTTAGAACCCCACGGTAGCGGGGGACCAGATACGCAGTATTTT; CDR3: CASSLEPHGSGGPDTQYF; V: TRBV11-2; D: TRBD2; size: -; J: TRBJ2-3
DNA: TGTGCCAGCAGTTTGGGGGACAGATTCAATTCTAGCACAGATACGCAGTATTTT; CDR3: CASSLGDRFNSSTDTQYF; V: TRBV28; D: TRBD1; size: once; J: TRBJ2-3
DNA: TGTGCCAGCAGCGCCGTGGAGTCAGGGGGCGTAAACACCGGGGAGCTGTTTTTT; CDR3: CASSAVESGGVNTGELFF; V: TRBV5-6; D: TRBD1; size: -; J: TRBJ2-2
DNA: TGTGCCAGCAGCGGGGACTTACAAGAGACCCAGTACTTC; CDR3: CASSGDLQETQYF; V: TRBV11-2; D: -; size: -; J: TRBJ2-5
DNA: TGTGCCAGCAGCGCGATGGGGGGTTCCTACGAGCAGTACTTC; CDR3: CASSAMGGSYEQYF; V: TRBV7-2; D: -; size: -; J: TRBJ2-7
DNA: TGTGCCAGCAGCCTAACAGGGGAGGGCTACGAGCAGTACTTC; CDR3: CASSLTGEGYEQYF; V: TRBV5-4; D: -; size: -; J: TRBJ2-7
DNA: TGTGCCAGCAGCTTAGGCAAGCCAGGCGGGGAGACCCAGTACTTC; CDR3: CASSLGKPGGETQYF; V: TRBV11-2; D: -; size: -; J: TRBJ2-5
DNA: TGTGCCAGCAGCTCCGGACGGGAGAGGTTTTTT; CDR3: CASSSGRERFF; V: TRBV5-4; D: -; size: -; J: TRBJ1-4
DNA: TGTGCCAGCAGCTTGGCAGGGGGAGGGGGTTCCTACGAGCAGTACTTC; CDR3: CASSLAGGGGSYEQYF; V: TRBV5-4; D: -; size: -; J: TRBJ2-7
DNA: TGTGCCTGGGCTACAGGAAGAAACACCGGGGAGCTGTTTTTT; CDR3: CAWATGRNTGELFF; V: TRBV30; D: -; size: -; J: TRBJ2-2
DNA: TGTGCCAGCTCACCCCCTAGACAGGCTGGCTACACCTTC; CDR3: CASSPPRQAGYTF; V: TRBV18; D: -; size: -; J: TRBJ1-2
DNA: TGTGCCAGCAGTTTAGGCAGGGGGCAATTCTATGGCTACACCTTC; CDR3: CASSLGRGQFYGYTF; V: TRBV28; D: TRBD1; size: few; J: TRBJ1-2
DNA: TGTGCCAGCAGCAGCGGGACTAGCGGGAGAGATACGCAGTATTTT; CDR3: CASSSGTSGRDTQYF; V: TRBV11-3; D: TRBD2; size: -; J: TRBJ2-3
DNA: TGTGCCAGCAGCTTAGGGACAGGGAAGGCAGATACGCAGTATTTT; CDR3: CASSLGTGKADTQYF; V: TRBV11-2; D: TRBD1; size: -; J: TRBJ2-3
DNA: TGCAGGGGACAGGGTGGCACTGAAGCTTTCTTT; CDR3: CRGQGGTEAFF; V: TRBV20-1; D: TRBD1; size: -; J: TRBJ1-1
DNA: TGTGCCTGGAGTCCCCGGGACAGGGTAATGGGTCAGCAGTACTTC; CDR3: CAWSPRDRVMGQQYF; V: TRBV30; D: TRBD1; size: -; J: TRBJ2-7
DNA: TGCAGTGCGGGGTTGACAGATACGCAGTATTTT; CDR3: CSAGLTDTQYF; V: TRBV20-1; D: -; size: -; J: TRBJ2-3
DNA: TGTGCCAGCAGTTCGGGCGTATGGGAACTGTTTTTT; CDR3: CASSSGVWELFF; V: TRBV27; D: -; size: -; J: TRBJ1-4
DNA: TGTGCCACCAGCAGAGGAACGGGGGTAGGACCAACTAACGAGCAGTACTTC; CDR3: CATSRGTGVGPTNEQYF; V: TRBV15; D: -; size: -; J: TRBJ2-7
DNA: TGTGCCAGCAGCGATTGGCAGGGGTCCGGGGAGCTGTTTTTT; CDR3: CASSDWQGSGELFF; V: TRBV5-6; D: -; size: -; J: TRBJ2-2
DNA: TGTGCCAGTGGTACAGGGTTATATGGCTACACCTTC; CDR3: CASGTGLYGYTF; V: TRBV6-5; D: -; size: -; J: TRBJ1-2
DNA: TGTGCCAGTCTTTGGGGGTCAGGCGAAAAACTGTTTTTT; CDR3: CASLWGSGEKLFF; V: TRBV6-6; D: -; size: -; J: TRBJ1-4
DNA: TGCGCCAGCAGCTTGGGGACAGGTTCTTACTACGAGCAGTACTTC; CDR3: CASSLGTGSYYEQYF; V: TRBV5-1; D: TRBD1; size: -; J: TRBJ2-7
DNA: TGTGCCAGCAGCGCCGGCGATACGCAGTATTTT; CDR3: CASSAGDTQYF; V: TRBV7-3; D: -; size: -; J: TRBJ2-3
DNA: TGTGCCAGCAGTACGGCCCAGGGTTTGAACACTGAAGCTTTCTTT; CDR3: CASSTAQGLNTEAFF; V: TRBV28; D: -; size: -; J: TRBJ1-1
DNA: TGTGCCAGCAGCTTAGCCCGGACAGTCGAAGCTTTCTTT; CDR3: CASSLARTVEAFF; V: TRBV11-2; D: -; size: -; J: TRBJ1-1
DNA: TGCGCCAGCAGCTTTACAGGGGACTCACCCCTCCACTTT; CDR3: CASSFTGDSPLHF; V: TRBV5-1; D: TRBD1; size: -; J: TRBJ1-6
DNA: TGTGCCAGCAGTGTAGGTACTGTTAGCTCCTACGAGCAGTACTTC; CDR3: CASSVGTVSSYEQYF; V: TRBV2; D: -; size: -; J: TRBJ2-7
DNA: TGTGCCGCAGCACCGGACAGGTTCCAAGAGACCCAGTACTTC; CDR3: CAAAPDRFQETQYF; V: TRBV27; D: TRBD1; size: -; J: TRBJ2-5
DNA: TGCGCCAGCAGCTTGAGCGGGCAGGTAACCTACAATGAGCAGTTCTTC; CDR3: CASSLSGQVTYNEQFF; V: TRBV5-1; D: -; size: -; J: TRBJ2-1
DNA: TGTGCCAGTAGTATGGGTGCGGTCCCGGGGGAGCTGTTTTTT; CDR3: CASSMGAVPGELFF; V: TRBV19; D: -; size: -; J: TRBJ2-2